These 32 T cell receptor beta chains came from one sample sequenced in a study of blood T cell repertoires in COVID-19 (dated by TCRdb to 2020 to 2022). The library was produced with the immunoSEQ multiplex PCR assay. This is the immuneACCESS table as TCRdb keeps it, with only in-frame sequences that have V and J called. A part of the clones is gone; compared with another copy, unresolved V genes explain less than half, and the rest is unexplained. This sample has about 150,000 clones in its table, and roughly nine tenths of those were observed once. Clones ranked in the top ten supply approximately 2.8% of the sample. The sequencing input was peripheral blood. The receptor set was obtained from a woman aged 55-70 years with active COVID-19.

CDR3 DNA sequence: TGTGCCAGCAGCTTGTCAGGGGTATACACAGATACGCAGTATTTT. It is translated as CASSLSGVYTDTQYF. The chain carries TRBV7-3 and TRBJ2-3, with a weak D call TRBD1 (6 bases). Germline values: CDR1 SGHTA, CDR2 FQGTGA. The V and J ends lost 3 bases and 2 bases respectively, with 12 bases between them. CDR3 size: 15 residues.

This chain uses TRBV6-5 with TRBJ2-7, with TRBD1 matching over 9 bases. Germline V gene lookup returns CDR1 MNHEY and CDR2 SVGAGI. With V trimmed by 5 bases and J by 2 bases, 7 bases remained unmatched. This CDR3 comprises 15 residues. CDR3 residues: CASSPQGALPYEQYF. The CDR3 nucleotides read TGTGCCAGCAGTCCACAGGGGGCCCTCCCCTACGAGCAGTACTTC.

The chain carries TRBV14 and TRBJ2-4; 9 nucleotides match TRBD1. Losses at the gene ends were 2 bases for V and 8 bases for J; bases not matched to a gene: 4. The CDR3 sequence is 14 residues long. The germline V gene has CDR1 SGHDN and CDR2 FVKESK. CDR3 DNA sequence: TGTGCCAGCAGCCAAAACAGGGACAGGGACATTCAGTACTTC. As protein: CASSQNRDRDIQYF.

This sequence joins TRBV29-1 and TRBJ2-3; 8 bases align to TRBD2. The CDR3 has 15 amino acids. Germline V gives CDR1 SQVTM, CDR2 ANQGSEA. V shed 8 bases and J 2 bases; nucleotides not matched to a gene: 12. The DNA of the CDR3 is TGCAGCTCCGAAAGACCGGGAGGGTTCACAGATACGCAGTATTTT. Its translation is CSSERPGGFTDTQYF.

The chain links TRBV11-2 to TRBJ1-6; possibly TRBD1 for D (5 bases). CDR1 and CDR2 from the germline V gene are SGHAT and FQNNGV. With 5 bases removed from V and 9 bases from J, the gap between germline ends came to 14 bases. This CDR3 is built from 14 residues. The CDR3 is CASSPGTGGSPLHF. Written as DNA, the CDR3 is TGTGCCAGCAGCCCCGGGACCGGGGGTTCACCCCTCCACTTT.

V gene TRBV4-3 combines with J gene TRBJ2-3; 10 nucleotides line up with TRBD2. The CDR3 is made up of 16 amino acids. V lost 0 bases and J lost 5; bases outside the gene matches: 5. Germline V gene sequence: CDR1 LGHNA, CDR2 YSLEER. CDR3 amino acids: CASSQDRRLAGDTQYF. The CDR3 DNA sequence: TGCGCCAGCAGCCAAGATCGAAGACTAGCGGGAGATACGCAGTATTTT.

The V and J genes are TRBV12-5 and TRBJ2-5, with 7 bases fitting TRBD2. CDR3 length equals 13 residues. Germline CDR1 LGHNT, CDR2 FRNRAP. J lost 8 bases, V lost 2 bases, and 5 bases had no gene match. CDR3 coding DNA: TGTGCTAGTGGTTTGACCGGGGAGGGAACCCAGTACTTC. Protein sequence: CASGLTGEGTQYF. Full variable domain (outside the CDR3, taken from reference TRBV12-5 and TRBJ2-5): DARVTQTPRHKVTEMGQEVTMRCQPILGHNTVFWYRQTMMQGLELLAYFRNRAPLDDSGMPKDRFSAEMPDATLATLKIQPSEPRDSAVYFCASGLTGEGTQYFGPGTRLLVL.

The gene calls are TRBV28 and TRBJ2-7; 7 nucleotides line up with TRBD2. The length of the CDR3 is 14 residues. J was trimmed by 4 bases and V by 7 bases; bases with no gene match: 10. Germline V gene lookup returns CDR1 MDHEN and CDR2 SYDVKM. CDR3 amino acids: CASTGWREGYEQYF. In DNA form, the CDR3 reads TGTGCCAGCACTGGATGGAGGGAGGGTTACGAGCAGTACTTC.

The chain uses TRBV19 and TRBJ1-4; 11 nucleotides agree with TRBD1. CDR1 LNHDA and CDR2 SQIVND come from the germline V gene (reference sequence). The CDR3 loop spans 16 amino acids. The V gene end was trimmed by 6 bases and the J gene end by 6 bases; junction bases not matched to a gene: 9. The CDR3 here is CASRTGTGGLDEKLFF. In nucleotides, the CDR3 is TGTGCCAGTAGAACCGGGACAGGGGGTTTAGATGAAAAACTGTTTTTT.

CDR3 protein: CASRIRDKETGELFF. The CDR3 DNA follows: TGTGCCAGCAGGATCCGGGACAAAGAGACCGGGGAGCTGTTTTTT. J is TRBJ2-2 and V is TRBV28; maybe TRBD1 (6 bases). V shed 6 bases and J shed 5 bases, with 16 bases lying between them. This CDR3 contains 15 residues. In germline, CDR1 is MDHEN, CDR2 SYDVKM. Together with reference TRBV28 and TRBJ2-2, the CDR3 gives the full variable domain: DVKVTQSSRYLVKRTGEKVFLECVQDMDHENMFWYRQDPGLGLRLIYFSYDVKMKEKGDIPEGYSVSREKKERFSLILESASTNQTSMYLCASRIRDKETGELFFGEGSRLTVL.

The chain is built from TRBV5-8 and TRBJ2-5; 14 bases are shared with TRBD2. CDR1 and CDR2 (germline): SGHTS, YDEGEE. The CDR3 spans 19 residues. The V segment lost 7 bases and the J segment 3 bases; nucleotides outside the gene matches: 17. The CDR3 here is CASPNPPGLAGEREETQYF. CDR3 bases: TGTGCCAGCCCCAATCCCCCGGGACTAGCGGGAGAAAGGGAAGAGACCCAGTACTTC.

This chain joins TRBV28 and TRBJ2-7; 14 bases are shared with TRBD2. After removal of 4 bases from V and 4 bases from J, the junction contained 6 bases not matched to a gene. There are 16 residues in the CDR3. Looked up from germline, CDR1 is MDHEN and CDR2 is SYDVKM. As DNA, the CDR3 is TGTGCCAGCAGTTCTCAAGGGACTAGCGGGAGATACGAGCAGTACTTC. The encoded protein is CASSSQGTSGRYEQYF.

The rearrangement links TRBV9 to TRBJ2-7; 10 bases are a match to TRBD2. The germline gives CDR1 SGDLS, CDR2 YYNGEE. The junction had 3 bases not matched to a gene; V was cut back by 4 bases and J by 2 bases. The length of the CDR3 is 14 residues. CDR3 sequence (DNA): TGTGCCAGCAGCAAAGCGGGAGGGGCCTACGAGCAGTACTTC. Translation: CASSKAGGAYEQYF.

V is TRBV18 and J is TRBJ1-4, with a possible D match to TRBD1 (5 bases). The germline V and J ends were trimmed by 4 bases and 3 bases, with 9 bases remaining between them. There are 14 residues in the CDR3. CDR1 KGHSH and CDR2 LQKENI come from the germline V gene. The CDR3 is CASSLGTANEKLFF. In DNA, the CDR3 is TGTGCCAGCTCACTGGGGACTGCTAATGAAAAACTGTTTTTT. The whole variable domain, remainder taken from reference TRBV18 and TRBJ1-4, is NAGVMQNPRHLVRRRGQEARLRCSPMKGHSHVYWYRQLPEEGLKFMVYLQKENIIDESGMPKERFSAEFPKEGPSILRIQQVVRGDSAAYFCASSLGTANEKLFFGSGTQLSVL.

CDR3 in amino acids: CASSPAGTSYEQYF. As DNA, the CDR3 is TGTGCCAGCAGCCCGGCGGGGACCTCCTACGAGCAGTACTTC. This chain uses TRBV3-1 (or the pseudogene TRBV3-2) with TRBJ2-7; possibly TRBD2 for D (6 bases). Trimming cost V 4 bases and J 0 bases, with 10 bases left between them. Germline V gives CDR1 LGHDT, CDR2 YNNKEL (reference sequence). This CDR3 contains 14 residues.

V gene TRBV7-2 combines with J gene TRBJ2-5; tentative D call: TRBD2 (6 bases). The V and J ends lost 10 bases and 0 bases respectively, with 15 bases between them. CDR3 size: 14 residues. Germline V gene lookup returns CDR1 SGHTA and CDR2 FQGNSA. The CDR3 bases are TGTGCCACCTGTAGGGCGGGACACCAAGAGACCCAGTACTTC. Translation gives CATCRAGHQETQYF.

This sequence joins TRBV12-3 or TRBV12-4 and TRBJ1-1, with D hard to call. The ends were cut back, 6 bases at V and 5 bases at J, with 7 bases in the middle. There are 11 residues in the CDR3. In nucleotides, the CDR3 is TGTGCCAGCAGCCGGGTGACTGAAGCTTTCTTT. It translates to CASSRVTEAFF.

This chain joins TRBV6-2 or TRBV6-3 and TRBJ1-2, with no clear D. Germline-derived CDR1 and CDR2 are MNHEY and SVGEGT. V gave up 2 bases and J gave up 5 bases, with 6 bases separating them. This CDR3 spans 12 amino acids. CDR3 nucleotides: TGTGCCAGCAGTTACGGGCAGTATGGCTACACCTTC. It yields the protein CASSYGQYGYTF.

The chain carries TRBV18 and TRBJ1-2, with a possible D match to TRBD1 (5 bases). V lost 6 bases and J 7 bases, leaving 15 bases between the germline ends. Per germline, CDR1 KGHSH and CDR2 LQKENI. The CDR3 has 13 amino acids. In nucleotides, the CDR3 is TGTGCCAGCTCGGCCCGACAGAACAGTGGCTACACCTTC. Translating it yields CASSARQNSGYTF.

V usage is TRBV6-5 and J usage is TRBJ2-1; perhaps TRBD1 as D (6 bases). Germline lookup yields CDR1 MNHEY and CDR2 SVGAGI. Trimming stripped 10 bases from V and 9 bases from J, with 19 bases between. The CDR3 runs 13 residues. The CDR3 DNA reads TGTGCCACCACCCCGAGGGGGTTTAGTGAGCAGTTCTTC. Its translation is CATTPRGFSEQFF.

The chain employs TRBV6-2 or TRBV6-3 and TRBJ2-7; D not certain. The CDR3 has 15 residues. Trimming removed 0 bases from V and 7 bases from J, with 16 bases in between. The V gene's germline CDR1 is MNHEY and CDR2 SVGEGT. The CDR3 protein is CASSYSRIRAGEQYF. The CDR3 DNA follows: TGTGCCAGCAGTTACTCGAGAATTCGAGCAGGAGAGCAGTACTTC.

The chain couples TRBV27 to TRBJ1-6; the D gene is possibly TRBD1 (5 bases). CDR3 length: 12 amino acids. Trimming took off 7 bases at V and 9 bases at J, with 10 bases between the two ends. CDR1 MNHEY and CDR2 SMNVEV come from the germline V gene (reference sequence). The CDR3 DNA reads TGTGCCAGCATCAGGGTTGGTTCACCCCTCCACTTT. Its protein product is CASIRVGSPLHF.

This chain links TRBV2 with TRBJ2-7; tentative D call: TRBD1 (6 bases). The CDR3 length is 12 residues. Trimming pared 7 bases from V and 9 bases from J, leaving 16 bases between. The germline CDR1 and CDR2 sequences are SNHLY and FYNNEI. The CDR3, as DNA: TGTGCCAGCACCTTACAGGGATTAGGGCAGTACTTC. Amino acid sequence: CASTLQGLGQYF.

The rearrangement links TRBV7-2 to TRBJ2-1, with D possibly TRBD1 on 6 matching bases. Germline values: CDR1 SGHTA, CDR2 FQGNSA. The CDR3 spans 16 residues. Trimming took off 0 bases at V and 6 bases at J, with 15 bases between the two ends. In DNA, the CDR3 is TGTGCCAGCAGCTTAGCCGGGACAAGGGGTGTCAATGAGCAGTTCTTC. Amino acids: CASSLAGTRGVNEQFF.

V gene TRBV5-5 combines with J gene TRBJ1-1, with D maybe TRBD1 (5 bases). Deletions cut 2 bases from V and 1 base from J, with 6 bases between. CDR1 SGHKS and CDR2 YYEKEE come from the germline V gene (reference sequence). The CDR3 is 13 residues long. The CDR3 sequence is CASSFTGNTEAFF. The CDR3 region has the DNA TGTGCCAGCAGCTTTACAGGGAACACTGAAGCTTTCTTT.

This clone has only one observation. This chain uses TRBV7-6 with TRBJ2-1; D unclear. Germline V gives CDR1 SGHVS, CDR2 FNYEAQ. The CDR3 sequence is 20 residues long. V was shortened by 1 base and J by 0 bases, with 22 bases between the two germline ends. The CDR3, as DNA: TGTGCCAGCAGCTTAGGAAGTGTCTATACCTCAACGAGCTCCTACAATGAGCAGTTCTTC. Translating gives CASSLGSVYTSTSSYNEQFF.

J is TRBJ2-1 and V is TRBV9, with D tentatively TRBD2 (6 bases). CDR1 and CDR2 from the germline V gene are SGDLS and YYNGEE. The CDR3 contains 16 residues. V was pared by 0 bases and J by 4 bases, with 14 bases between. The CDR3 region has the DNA TGTGCCAGCAGCGTAGGTCTTCTAGCGCTTTACAATGAGCAGTTCTTC. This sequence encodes CASSVGLLALYNEQFF.

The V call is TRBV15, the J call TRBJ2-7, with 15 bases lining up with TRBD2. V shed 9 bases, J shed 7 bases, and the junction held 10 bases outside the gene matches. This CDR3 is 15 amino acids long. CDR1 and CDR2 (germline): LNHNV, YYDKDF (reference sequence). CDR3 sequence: CATGATGTSGREQYF. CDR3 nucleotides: TGTGCCACTGGGGCAACCGGGACTAGCGGGAGGGAGCAGTACTTC.

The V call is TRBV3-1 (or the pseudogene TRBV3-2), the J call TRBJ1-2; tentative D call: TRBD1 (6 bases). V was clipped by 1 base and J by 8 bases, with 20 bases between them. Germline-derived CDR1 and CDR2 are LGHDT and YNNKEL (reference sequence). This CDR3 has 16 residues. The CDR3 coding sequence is TGTGCCAGCAGCCAAGCTTCCAGGGGAAAGGCTGGCGGCTACACCTTC. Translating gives CASSQASRGKAGGYTF.

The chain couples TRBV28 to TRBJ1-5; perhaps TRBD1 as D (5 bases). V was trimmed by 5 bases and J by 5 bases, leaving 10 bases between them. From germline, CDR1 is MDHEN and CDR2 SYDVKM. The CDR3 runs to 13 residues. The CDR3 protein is CASSQDTYQPQHF. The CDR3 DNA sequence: TGTGCCAGCAGTCAGGACACCTATCAGCCCCAGCATTTT.

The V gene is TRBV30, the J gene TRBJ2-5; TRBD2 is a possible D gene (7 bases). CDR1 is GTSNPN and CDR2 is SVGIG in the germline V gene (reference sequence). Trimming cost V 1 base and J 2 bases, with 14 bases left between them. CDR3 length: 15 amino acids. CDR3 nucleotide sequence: TGTGCCTGGAGTGAGTTAGGGGGGGAGCAAGAGACCCAGTACTTC. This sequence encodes CAWSELGGEQETQYF.

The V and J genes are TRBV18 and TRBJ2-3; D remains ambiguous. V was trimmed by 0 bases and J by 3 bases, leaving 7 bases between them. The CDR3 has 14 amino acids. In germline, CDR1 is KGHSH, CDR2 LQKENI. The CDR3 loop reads CASSPPPRTDTQYF. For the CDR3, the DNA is TGTGCCAGCTCACCACCCCCCCGGACAGATACGCAGTATTTT. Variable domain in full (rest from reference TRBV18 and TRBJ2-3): NAGVMQNPRHLVRRRGQEARLRCSPMKGHSHVYWYRQLPEEGLKFMVYLQKENIIDESGMPKERFSAEFPKEGPSILRIQQVVRGDSAAYFCASSPPPRTDTQYFGPGTRLTVL.